A single sample gave rise to the 29 T cell receptor beta chains below, sequenced in a study of shared clonotypes between healthy human individuals. The table came from immunoSEQ multiplex PCR; TCRdb's copy has only in-frame clones and leaves some out. The table shows about 2.1 million clones, with 90% to 95% occurring only once. CD8 cells classed as naive were CD45RO-negative and positively selected for CCR7, excluding terminally differentiated effector memory CD45RA+ cells. Sequenced material: naive CD8+ T cells from PBMCs. The receptor set was obtained from a man aged 18 to 30 in good health. Some clones in this sample may be carry-over from other donors' samples.

Notes on this clone: In the same sample, other DNA sequences code for this CDR3. The rearrangement links TRBV27 to TRBJ2-7, with D uncertain. With 3 bases removed from V and 0 bases from J, the gap between germline ends came to 9 bases. The CDR3 is 14 residues long. The germline V gene has CDR1 MNHEY and CDR2 SMNVEV (reference sequence). The DNA for the CDR3 is TGTGCCAGCAGTTTCGTAGGATCCTCCTACGAGCAGTACTTC. This codes for CASSFVGSSYEQYF.

This chain uses TRBV11-2 with TRBJ2-3, with TRBD1 matching over 10 bases. This CDR3 has 15 residues. Losses at the gene ends were 4 bases for V and 5 bases for J; bases not matched to a gene: 6. Germline V CDR1 and CDR2: SGHAT, FQNNGV. The CDR3, as DNA: TGTGCCAGCAGCTCCCGGGACAGGGGATTAGATACGCAGTATTTT. It translates to CASSSRDRGLDTQYF.

The J gene is TRBJ1-2, the V gene TRBV12-5, with TRBD1 as a possible D gene (5 bases). Trimming left V 8 bases short and J 7 bases short, with 14 bases between. Germline assignment: CDR1 LGHNT and CDR2 FRNRAP. This CDR3 spans 12 amino acids. The DNA of the CDR3 is TGTGCTAGTATGGAGGGGAGAGGTGGCTACACCTTC. Translation: CASMEGRGGYTF.

The V call is TRBV13, the J call TRBJ2-1, with TRBD1 identical over 8 bases. CDR1 is PRHDT, CDR2 FYEKMQ, per germline (reference sequence). The CDR3 extends over 14 amino acids. Trimming removed 6 bases from V and 8 bases from J; junction bases left unmatched: 9. CDR3 bases: TGTGCCAGCAGGGATAGCCCAGGGGGCGATGAGCAGTTCTTC. Residues: CASRDSPGGDEQFF.

The chain links TRBV18 to TRBJ2-7, with 9 nucleotides matching TRBD2. Looked up from germline, CDR1 is KGHSH and CDR2 is LQKENI. J lost 3 bases, V lost 2 bases, and 5 bases had no gene match. The CDR3 has 15 residues. Written as DNA, the CDR3 is TGTGCCAGCTCACCATCTCCTAGCGGGATCTACGAGCAGTACTTC. It yields the protein CASSPSPSGIYEQYF.

This clone was seen just once. J is TRBJ2-7 and V is TRBV7-6; D perhaps matches TRBD2 (6 bases). Germline CDR1 reads SGHVS; CDR2 reads FNYEAQ. The CDR3 has 14 residues. Trimming removed 10 bases from V and 3 bases from J, with 19 bases in between. CDR3 region: CATVPSENFYEQYF. In DNA, the CDR3 is TGTGCCACTGTTCCTAGCGAAAATTTCTACGAGCAGTACTTC. Complete variable domain (other parts from reference TRBV7-6 and TRBJ2-7): GAGVSQSPRYKVTKRGQDVALRCDPISGHVSLYWYRQALGQGPEFLTYFNYEAQQDKSGLPNDRFSAERPEGSISTLTIQRTEQRDSAMYRCATVPSENFYEQYFGPGTRLTVT.

The chain carries TRBV7-9 and TRBJ2-3, with unresolved D. Germline V CDR1 and CDR2: SEHNR, FQNEAQ (reference sequence). This CDR3 is 14 amino acids long. Trimming cost V 6 bases and J 0 bases, with 10 bases left between them. CDR3 sequence (DNA): TGTGCCAGCAGAGTGGGCCCTAGCACAGATACGCAGTATTTT. Translating it yields CASRVGPSTDTQYF.

This clone was found once. Other DNA variants within this sample encode the same CDR3. The chain uses TRBV4-1 and TRBJ2-7; 8 positions match TRBD2. CDR1 and CDR2 (germline): MGHRA, YSYEKL. The CDR3 is 15 residues long. Trimming removed 4 bases from V and 1 base from J; junction bases left unmatched: 6. CDR3 protein: CASSLGAGGSYEQYF. The CDR3 coding sequence is TGCGCCAGCAGCCTTGGGGCGGGAGGTTCCTACGAGCAGTACTTC.

The chain carries TRBV7-9 and TRBJ1-2; D is ambiguous. The CDR3 runs to 15 residues. V was trimmed by 3 bases and J by 3 bases, leaving 14 bases between them. Germline V gene data show CDR1 as SEHNR and CDR2 as FQNEAQ (reference sequence). The CDR3 coding sequence is TGTGCCAGCAGCTTTCAGACATCCGAGCACTATGGCTACACCTTC. It is translated as CASSFQTSEHYGYTF. The variable domain in full, with the rest retrieved from reference TRBV7-9 and TRBJ1-2, is DTGVSQNPRHKITKRGQNVTFRCDPISEHNRLYWYRQTLGQGPEFLTYFQNEAQLEKSRLLSDRFSAERPKGSFSTLEIQRTEQGDSAMYLCASSFQTSEHYGYTFGSGTRLTVV.

On this clone itself: This same CDR3 is encoded by further DNA sequences in the sample. This chain links TRBV7-9 with TRBJ1-1; D gene uncertain. The CDR3 length is 14 residues. The germline V and J ends were trimmed by 5 bases and 0 bases, with 10 bases remaining between them. CDR1 and CDR2 from the germline V gene are SEHNR and FQNEAQ (reference sequence). The CDR3 nucleotides read TGTGCCAGCAGCGTGGGGAGCTTGAACACTGAAGCTTTCTTT. This sequence encodes CASSVGSLNTEAFF.

A note on this clone: This specimen includes other DNA sequences encoding the same CDR3. This sequence joins TRBV28 and TRBJ2-7; D is unclear. V was shortened by 3 bases and J by 6 bases, with 6 bases between the two germline ends. Germline loops: CDR1 MDHEN, CDR2 SYDVKM. The CDR3 consists of 11 residues. The CDR3 region has the DNA TGTGCCAGCAGTTTTGAAGTCGAGCAGTACTTC. Encoded protein: CASSFEVEQYF.

The chain recombines TRBV4-1 with TRBJ2-2; maybe TRBD2 (5 bases). The CDR3 loop spans 18 amino acids. The germline gives CDR1 MGHRA, CDR2 YSYEKL. Trimming shortened V by 0 bases and J by 1 base, and 15 bases separated the two germline ends. The CDR3 loop is CASSQDEGRRVNTGELFF. The CDR3 DNA reads as TGCGCCAGCAGCCAAGATGAGGGCCGGCGAGTGAACACCGGGGAGCTGTTTTTT.

The rearrangement joins TRBV6-6 to TRBJ2-7, with D possibly being TRBD1 (5 bases). The V and J ends lost 6 bases and 2 bases respectively, with 14 bases between them. In germline, CDR1 is MNHNY, CDR2 SVGAGI (reference sequence). This CDR3 spans 14 amino acids. CDR3 coding DNA: TGTGCCAGCAGCCGTGCCCAGGGTCCCTACGAGCAGTACTTC. It is translated as CASSRAQGPYEQYF.

Points on this clone: Other nucleotide sequences in the sample specify the same CDR3. V is TRBV9 and J is TRBJ2-3; D is unclear. The V end lost 0 bases, the J end lost 5 bases, and 4 bases lay between the germline ends. Germline V gene sequence: CDR1 SGDLS, CDR2 YYNGEE. The CDR3 length is 12 residues. The CDR3 DNA is TGTGCCAGCAGCGTAGAAGAAGATACGCAGTATTTT. This gives the protein CASSVEEDTQYF.

A note on this clone: Different DNA sequences within this sample yield the same CDR3. CDR3: CAWSVGVSGNTIYF. As DNA, the CDR3 is TGTGCCTGGAGTGTAGGGGTCTCTGGAAACACCATATATTTT. This rearrangement joins TRBV30 to TRBJ1-3, with D perhaps matching TRBD1 (5 bases). The CDR3 is 14 amino acids. Germline V gene lookup returns CDR1 GTSNPN and CDR2 SVGIG (reference sequence). Trimming pared 0 bases from V and 0 bases from J, leaving 6 bases between.

The chain links TRBV11-1 to TRBJ2-1, with TRBD2 matching over 8 bases. The CDR3 totals 12 residues. CDR1 and CDR2 from the germline V gene are SGHAT and FQDESV (reference sequence). The V gene end was trimmed by 1 base and the J gene end by 14 bases; junction bases not matched to a gene: 4. The CDR3 DNA follows: TGTGCCAGCAGCTTAGGTGGGGGACTAGAGTTCTTC. Residues: CASSLGGGLEFF.

The chain uses TRBV6-5 and TRBJ1-4; 7 bases are a match to TRBD1. The CDR3 is made up of 16 amino acids. V lost 2 bases to trimming and J lost 1 base; unmatched junction nucleotides: 4. In germline, CDR1 is MNHEY, CDR2 SVGAGI. The CDR3 DNA follows: TGTGCCAGCAGTTACGCGTCAGGGGGAACTAATGAAAAACTGTTTTTT. Amino acid sequence: CASSYASGGTNEKLFF.

The chain is built from TRBV4-3 and TRBJ1-2; tentatively, D is TRBD1 (5 bases). Germline assignment: CDR1 LGHNA and CDR2 YSLEER. This CDR3 is 15 amino acids long. Deletions cut 0 bases from V and 4 bases from J, with 12 bases between. CDR3 region: CASSQDRAGLYGYTF. Written as DNA, the CDR3 is TGCGCCAGCAGCCAAGATCGTGCAGGGCTCTATGGCTACACCTTC.

The CDR3 reads CASSLHTGSLNTGELFF. The CDR3 DNA is TGTGCCAGCAGTCTACACACAGGTAGCCTGAACACCGGGGAGCTGTTTTTT. The chain uses TRBV27 and TRBJ2-2; TRBD1 is a possible D gene (5 bases). The V gene lost 5 bases and the J gene lost 1 base, with 17 bases spanning the gap. Germline assignment: CDR1 MNHEY and CDR2 SMNVEV (reference sequence). The CDR3 is 17 residues long.

The chain has TRBV10-3 and TRBJ2-7; the D is unclear. The CDR3 extends over 15 amino acids. The germline V gene has CDR1 ENHRY and CDR2 SYGVKD. The V gene lost 2 bases and the J gene lost 2 bases, with 13 bases spanning the gap. The CDR3 region is CAISETPQGTYEQYF. CDR3 in DNA: TGTGCCATCAGTGAGACTCCACAAGGTACCTACGAGCAGTACTTC.

V usage is TRBV7-9 and J usage is TRBJ2-5, with D perhaps matching TRBD1 or TRBD2 (5 bases each). CDR3 size: 16 residues. Looked up from germline, CDR1 is SEHNR and CDR2 is FQNEAQ (reference sequence). The V end was cut by 5 bases, the J end by 1 base, with 17 bases between. The DNA of the CDR3 is TGTGCCAGCAGCGCCCCCGCCGGGACGCGCCAAGAGACCCAGTACTTC. Translated, it gives CASSAPAGTRQETQYF.

The CDR3 protein is CASSLDRGRTGELFF. CDR3 in DNA: TGTGCCAGCAGCTTAGACAGGGGGCGCACCGGGGAGCTGTTTTTT. This rearrangement joins TRBV27 to TRBJ2-2; 10 nucleotides align to TRBD1. Per germline, CDR1 MNHEY and CDR2 SMNVEV (reference sequence). J gave up 4 bases and V 6 bases, and 5 bases lay outside the gene matches. CDR3 length: 15 amino acids.

On this clone: Other nucleotide sequences from this sample produce the same CDR3. This chain connects TRBV9 to TRBJ2-1; D gene ambiguous. The CDR3 has 12 amino acids. V gave up 0 bases and J gave up 7 bases, with 5 bases separating them. CDR1 and CDR2 (germline): SGDLS, YYNGEE. This CDR3 reads CASSVGRNEQFF. The CDR3 DNA is TGTGCCAGCAGCGTAGGTAGGAATGAGCAGTTCTTC.

To note about this clone: Additional DNA sequences in this sample encode the identical CDR3. The rearrangement uses TRBV5-4 and TRBJ2-7; D not resolved. Per germline, CDR1 SGHNT and CDR2 YYREEE (reference sequence). V was trimmed by 2 bases and J by 1 base, leaving 7 bases between them. The CDR3 is made up of 13 amino acids. CDR3 in amino acids: CASSFSPSYEQYF. CDR3 sequence (DNA): TGTGCCAGCAGCTTCTCGCCGTCCTACGAGCAGTACTTC.

This chain joins TRBV2 and TRBJ2-3, with D maybe TRBD2 (6 bases). Germline lookup yields CDR1 SNHLY and CDR2 FYNNEI. With 10 bases removed from V and 2 bases from J, the gap between germline ends came to 13 bases. The CDR3 has 13 amino acids. This chain's CDR3 is CAIPGTFTDTQYF. CDR3 DNA: TGTGCCATTCCCGGGACTTTCACAGATACGCAGTATTTT. The full variable domain, completed using reference TRBV2 and TRBJ2-3, is EPEVTQTPSHQVTQMGQEVILRCVPISNHLYFYWYRQILGQKVEFLVSFYNNEISEKSEIFDDQFSVERPDGSNFTLKIRSTKLEDSAMYFCAIPGTFTDTQYFGPGTRLTVL.

The rearrangement uses TRBV19 and TRBJ2-3; D might be TRBD1 (5 bases). CDR3 size: 14 residues. The germline V gene encodes CDR1 LNHDA and CDR2 SQIVND (reference sequence). V dropped 1 base and J dropped 2 bases, with 7 bases sitting between them. DNA for the CDR3: TGTGCCAGTAGTATAGTAGGGGTCACAGATACGCAGTATTTT. This gives the protein CASSIVGVTDTQYF.

The rearrangement links TRBV2 to TRBJ2-5; D is unclear. The end of the DNA is better explained by TRBJ2-7, so the J call may be wrong. The CDR3 is made up of 12 amino acids. Germline loops: CDR1 SNHLY, CDR2 FYNNEI. The DNA of the CDR3 is TGTGCCAGCAGGTTCATTTCCTACGAGCAGTACTTC. Protein: CASRFISYEQYF.

This clone has a single count. The chain combines TRBV9 with TRBJ1-2, with no clear D. Per germline, CDR1 SGDLS and CDR2 YYNGEE. Trimming took off 4 bases at V and 8 bases at J, with 24 bases between the two ends. The CDR3 sequence is 16 residues long. The DNA for the CDR3 is TGTGCCAGCAGCCCACAGATGGCAGGATCGGGTATGGGCTACACCTTC. Translated, it gives CASSPQMAGSGMGYTF.

This clone was detected once. The chain is built from TRBV13 and TRBJ2-6; D is perhaps TRBD2 (6 bases). Per the germline V gene, CDR1 is PRHDT and CDR2 is FYEKMQ (reference sequence). The CDR3 consists of 19 residues. V dropped 5 bases and J dropped 0 bases, with 20 bases sitting between them. For the CDR3, the DNA is TGTGCCAGCAGCGGAGGGATAACCGGACCCAGCTCTGGGGCCAACGTCCTGACTTTC. It codes for CASSGGITGPSSGANVLTF.